This entry is about one T cell receptor (beta chain). Antigen unknown. The junction does not match germline at one end; this may be a read error. This entry belongs to a study of T cell repertoires in cytomegalovirus infection. Study-level background: Researchers turned to recently identified HLA-C-restricted CMV epitopes as well as well-studied HLA-B-restricted ones. Indications of both CMV infection and matching HLA type were provided by public TCR beta signatures.

Regarding the study as a whole: Based on cumulative public TCR beta family frequency, carriers of CMV plus the relevant HLA were identified. The response measured ex vivo was dominated by TCR beta clonotypes (HLA-C-restricted and CMV-specific).

From the reads, TCRdb called clonotypes with MiXCR, one entry per CDR3 protein. The data show about 900,000 distinct CDR3 sequences, with under 40% seen just once and under 15% held by the top ten. This CDR3 has 13 residues. Sample: cultured CD8+ T cells from PBMCs, taken from culture after CMV antigen stimulation. The rearrangement joins TRBV12-3 or TRBV12-4 to TRBJ2-2; D gene unclear. This clonotype was obtained from a human donor in good health (CMV status not recorded). Some clones in this sample may be carry-over from other donors' samples. In DNA, the CDR3 is TGTGTCAGCCCCACAGAAAACACCGGGGAGCTGTTTTTT. Residues: CVSPTENTGELFF.